Listed here are 21 T cell receptor beta chains from one sample, sequenced in a study of blood T cells in healthy people across ages. PCR was performed a second time for about 6 to 12 cycles using a sample-barcoded 5' primer and a J-beta primer mix. TCRdb itself ran the 5' RACE reads through MiXCR, one entry per CDR3 protein. Of 780,000 or so distinct CDR3 sequences listed, about 55% are singletons. The sequenced sample was blood. The receptors shown here come from a man aged 80 or over in good health.

The chain couples TRBV29-1 to TRBJ2-3, with D perhaps TRBD1 (7 bases). This CDR3 is 17 amino acids long. V was clipped by 0 bases and J by 14 bases, with 30 bases between them. CDR1 is SQVTM and CDR2 is ANQGSEA in the germline V gene. This CDR3 is CSVEDLSGRGEHRYAYF. As DNA, the CDR3 is TGCAGCGTTGAAGATCTTTCGGGCAGGGGGGAGCACAGATACGCGTATTTT.

This chain joins TRBV11-2 and TRBJ1-6, with D hard to call. V lost 1 base to trimming and J lost 11 bases, with 9 bases between them. Germline loops: CDR1 SGHAT, CDR2 FQNNGV. This CDR3 is built from 13 residues. CDR3 sequence reads: CASSLGPGTPLHF. In DNA, the CDR3 is TGTGCCAGCAGCTTAGGCCCGGGGACACCCCTCCACTTT.

The chain employs TRBV24-1 and TRBJ2-1; no clear D. Trimming shortened V by 6 bases and J by 2 bases, and 19 bases separated the two germline ends. Germline values: CDR1 KGHDR, CDR2 SFDVKD. The CDR3 runs to 17 residues. Here the CDR3 DNA reads TGTGCCACCAGTACCGCCTTCGAGCAGACCGCCTACAATGAGCAGTTCTTC. Translated, it gives CATSTAFEQTAYNEQFF.

This clonotype was recorded a few times. The chain employs TRBV4-1 and TRBJ1-5; 8 bases align to TRBD1. The CDR3 extends over 17 amino acids. Germline CDR1 reads MGHRA; CDR2 reads YSYEKL. V lost 0 bases and J lost 5; bases outside the gene matches: 9. Here the CDR3 reads CASSQEIGTGSDQPQHF. The CDR3 DNA is TGCGCCAGCAGCCAAGAAATTGGGACAGGTTCTGATCAGCCCCAGCATTTT.

The chain recombines TRBV28 with TRBJ1-4; 10 bases map to TRBD1. Per the germline V gene, CDR1 is MDHEN and CDR2 is SYDVKM. CDR3 length: 16 amino acids. The ends lost 6 bases at V and 7 bases at J; junction bases unmatched: 11. The CDR3 sequence: CASRTTRGQGPEKLFF. The CDR3 nucleotides are TGTGCCAGCAGAACTACTAGGGGACAGGGGCCTGAAAAACTGTTTTTT.

The V gene is TRBV5-5, the J gene TRBJ2-7; a possible D gene is TRBD1 (5 bases). TRBJ2-5 explains the end of the DNA better; the J call may be wrong. CDR1 is SGHKS and CDR2 is YYEKEE in the germline V gene (reference sequence). The CDR3 runs 13 residues. In DNA, the CDR3 is TGTGCCAGCAGGGACAAAGTAGCAGGGACCCAGTACTTC. Its protein is CASRDKVAGTQYF.

The table lists this clonotype with a few counts. This sequence joins TRBV28 and TRBJ2-7; D is uncertain. Germline V CDR1 and CDR2: MDHEN, SYDVKM. This CDR3 has 12 amino acids. V lost 3 bases and J 6 bases, leaving 9 bases between the germline ends. The CDR3 nucleotides are TGTGCCAGCAGTTTTGCTTCGCGCGAGCAGTACTTC. Translated: CASSFASREQYF.

The V gene is TRBV20-1, the J gene TRBJ2-3, with no clear D. This CDR3 is built from 15 residues. Germline V gene sequence: CDR1 DFQATT, CDR2 SNEGSKA (reference sequence). V lost 0 bases to trimming and J lost 6 bases, with 16 bases between them. CDR3 residues: CSARDFSQYGDTQYF. In DNA, the CDR3 is TGCAGTGCTAGAGATTTTTCACAGTATGGGGATACGCAGTATTTT.

In this sample, this clonotype turned up a few times. The rearrangement links TRBV20-1 to TRBJ2-5; D perhaps matches TRBD1 (5 bases). V lost 6 bases, J lost 0 bases, and 11 bases lay in between. Germline CDR1 is DFQATT and CDR2 is SNEGSKA (reference sequence). CDR3 size: 13 residues. Here the CDR3 reads CSAHTGYQETQYF. The CDR3 DNA reads as TGCAGTGCCCACACAGGTTACCAAGAGACCCAGTACTTC.

This clonotype was recorded many times. The J gene is TRBJ1-1, the V gene TRBV12-3 or TRBV12-4; D remains ambiguous. V dropped 7 bases and J dropped 8 bases, with 17 bases sitting between them. This CDR3 has 13 amino acids. The CDR3 coding sequence is TGTGCCAGCACCCTCGGCGGTCAGCCGGAAGCTTTCTTT. Translating gives CASTLGGQPEAFF.

The chain carries TRBV4-2 and TRBJ1-5; TRBD1 matches at 7 bases. J lost 11 bases, V lost 3 bases, and 7 bases had no gene match. Germline values: CDR1 LGHNA, CDR2 YNFKEQ. The CDR3 is 13 amino acids. CDR3 loop: CASSQGGGRTQHF. The CDR3 bases are TGTGCCAGCAGCCAGGGAGGGGGCAGAACCCAGCATTTT.

The chain is built from TRBV15 and TRBJ1-2, with TRBD1 matching over 7 bases. V dropped 1 base and J dropped 5; count of bases not matched to a gene: 4. The V gene's germline CDR1 is LNHNV and CDR2 YYDKDF (reference sequence). CDR3 length: 14 amino acids. CDR3 amino acids: CATSRGGQPYGYTF. The CDR3 DNA sequence: TGTGCCACCAGCAGAGGGGGACAGCCTTATGGCTACACCTTC.

This clonotype was recorded only once. The CDR3 sequence is CASSQDLGAPGHGYTF. In DNA, the CDR3 is TGTGCCAGCAGCCAAGATTTAGGCGCCCCGGGGCATGGCTACACCTTC. This rearrangement joins TRBV14 to TRBJ1-2; weak D call: TRBD1 (5 bases). The germline V and J ends were trimmed by 0 bases and 6 bases, with 17 bases remaining between them. Germline CDR1 reads SGHDN; CDR2 reads FVKESK. The CDR3 is 16 residues long.

The chain carries TRBV5-1 and TRBJ2-5; 8 bases agree with TRBD1. V dropped 4 bases and J dropped 2; count of bases not matched to a gene: 7. Per germline, CDR1 SGHRS and CDR2 YFSETQ. The CDR3 consists of 15 residues. The CDR3: CASSTSTGAQETQYF. The CDR3 nucleotides read TGCGCCAGCAGCACTTCGACAGGGGCACAAGAGACCCAGTACTTC.

V is TRBV7-3 and J is TRBJ2-5; D remains ambiguous. Germline CDR1 and CDR2: SGHTA and FQGTGA. Trimming removed 2 bases at V and 3 bases at J, with 7 bases between. The CDR3 has 13 residues. This CDR3 is CASSLSSKETQYF. The CDR3 bases are TGTGCCAGCAGCTTATCCAGTAAAGAGACCCAGTACTTC.

The chain recombines TRBV20-1 with TRBJ2-5; D might be TRBD2 (7 bases). The V gene's germline CDR1 is DFQATT and CDR2 SNEGSKA (reference sequence). The germline V and J ends were trimmed by 3 bases and 3 bases, with 17 bases remaining between them. The CDR3 extends over 15 amino acids. The CDR3 sequence: CSASRGGTLKETQYF. For the CDR3, the DNA is TGCAGTGCTAGTAGGGGGGGCACTTTAAAAGAGACCCAGTACTTC.

V usage is TRBV6-5 and J usage is TRBJ2-7, with 12 bases aligning to TRBD2. V shed 11 bases, J shed 6 bases, and the junction held 5 bases outside the gene matches. The V gene's germline CDR1 is MNHEY and CDR2 SVGAGI. This CDR3 contains 12 residues. The CDR3 protein is CASGLAGREQYF. The CDR3 DNA follows: TGTGCCTCTGGACTAGCGGGACGCGAGCAGTACTTC.

V is TRBV24-1 and J is TRBJ2-7, with D unresolved. The V end lost 8 bases, the J end lost 4 bases, and 14 bases lay between the germline ends. The CDR3 loop spans 13 amino acids. Per germline, CDR1 KGHDR and CDR2 SFDVKD. CDR3 in amino acids: CATTNAGWYEQYF. The CDR3, as DNA: TGTGCCACCACGAACGCCGGATGGTACGAGCAGTACTTC.

V and J are TRBV9 and TRBJ2-3; 7 bases line up with TRBD2. Germline CDR1 and CDR2: SGDLS and YYNGEE. The CDR3 consists of 16 residues. J lost 6 bases, V lost 0 bases, and 10 bases had no gene match. The CDR3 protein is CASSVAGLNMLDTQYF. CDR3 in DNA: TGTGCCAGCAGCGTAGCGGGACTAAACATGCTCGATACGCAGTATTTT.

CDR3 in DNA: TGTGCCAGCAGTTATAGCGGGGATAGCAGAGACGCGTATTTT. This sequence encodes CASSYSGDSRDAYF. The chain uses TRBV7-2 and TRBJ2-3, with 8 positions matching TRBD2. V dropped 6 bases and J dropped 14; count of bases not matched to a gene: 16. Germline CDR1 and CDR2: SGHTA and FQGNSA. The CDR3 is 14 residues long. Supplemented by reference TRBV7-2 and TRBJ2-3, the full variable domain reads GAGVSQSPSNKVTEKGKDVELRCDPISGHTALYWYRQSLGQGLEFLIYFQGNSAPDKSGLPSDRFSAERTGGSVSTLTIQRTQQEDSAVYLCASSYSGDSRDAYFGPGTRLTVL.

The chain employs TRBV4-1 and TRBJ2-6; no clear D gene. Germline CDR1 is MGHRA and CDR2 is YSYEKL. Trimming stripped 4 bases from V and 5 bases from J, with 9 bases between. The CDR3 extends over 14 amino acids. CDR3 loop: CASSRVARANVLTF. CDR3 coding DNA: TGCGCCAGCAGCCGGGTGGCTAGGGCCAACGTCCTGACTTTC.